This TCR beta chain was captured by sequencing in a study of monozygotic twins with inflammatory bowel disease. Study-level results: No detectable difference in repertoire similarity separated concordant from discordant twins, possibly as a result of limited power.

Investigators made cDNA in eight separate reactions per sample. Using the 5' RACE reads, TCRdb records one entry per CDR3 protein without DNA. The sample shows hundreds of thousands of distinct CDR3 sequences, and 2% to 2.5% sits with its ten largest clones. Notes on this clonotype: Its specificity is unknown.

The germline V gene encodes CDR1 SGHDN and CDR2 FVKESK. This CDR3 contains 13 residues. The chain recombines TRBV14 with TRBJ1-2; TCRdb's D gene call, TRBD1, goes unchecked for lack of DNA. Material for sequencing was blood. The sequence came from a human donor with ulcerative colitis or Crohn's disease, or a healthy co-twin of an affected twin (not recorded which). The CDR3 here is CASSQAGTYGYTF.